These 30 T cell receptor beta chains originate from one sample sequenced in a study of blood T cell repertoires in COVID-19. Method: immunoSEQ multiplex PCR; TCRdb's copy keeps in-frame clones and lacks some. This sample has a few hundred thousand clones, with about nine tenths found just once. Sequencing used peripheral blood. Receptor source: a woman between 25 and 40 years old who had recovered from COVID-19.

The V call is TRBV18, the J call TRBJ1-6; 9 bases map to TRBD1. Per the germline V gene, CDR1 is KGHSH and CDR2 is LQKENI. The length of the CDR3 is 15 residues. J gave up 9 bases and V 2 bases, and 5 bases lay outside the gene matches. The DNA for the CDR3 is TGTGCCAGCTCACCATCGGGACAGGGTGGTTCACCCCTCCACTTT. This translates into CASSPSGQGGSPLHF.

V and J are TRBV6-1 and TRBJ2-4; possibly TRBD1 for D (5 bases). Looked up from germline, CDR1 is MNHNS and CDR2 is SASEGT. CDR3 length equals 14 residues. With 2 bases removed from V and 8 bases from J, the gap between germline ends came to 13 bases. The CDR3 region is CASSEWAGYDIQYF. The CDR3 nucleotides are TGTGCCAGCAGTGAATGGGCAGGGTATGACATTCAGTACTTC.

The gene calls are TRBV19 and TRBJ2-7; no definite D call. Looked up from germline, CDR1 is LNHDA and CDR2 is SQIVND (reference sequence). Between the trimmed V and J ends, which lost 3 bases and 5 bases, there was a span of 5 bases. This CDR3 spans 11 amino acids. In DNA, the CDR3 is TGTGCCAGTAGTATCAATGACGAGCAGTACTTC. Amino acid sequence: CASSINDEQYF.

The chain links TRBV5-4 to TRBJ1-4, with D possibly TRBD1 on 6 matching bases. The V end lost 3 bases, the J end lost 4 bases, and 13 bases lay between the germline ends. This CDR3 spans 15 amino acids. In germline, CDR1 is SGHNT, CDR2 YYREEE (reference sequence). CDR3 sequence: CASSWDTGINEKLFF. In DNA form, the CDR3 reads TGTGCCAGCAGCTGGGACACAGGGATTAATGAAAAACTGTTTTTT.

The V call is TRBV7-2, the J call TRBJ2-1; D is uncertain. Germline values: CDR1 SGHTA, CDR2 FQGNSA. This CDR3 is 14 amino acids long. V gave up 5 bases and J gave up 7 bases, with 15 bases separating them. The CDR3: CASSPPLSENEQFF. CDR3 DNA sequence: TGTGCCAGCAGCCCCCCATTGAGTGAGAATGAGCAGTTCTTC.

The rearrangement links TRBV6-6 to TRBJ1-1; D unresolved. Germline-derived CDR1 and CDR2 are MNHNY and SVGAGI (reference sequence). The ends were cut back, 6 bases at V and 0 bases at J, with 5 bases in the middle. This CDR3 has 12 amino acids. Here the CDR3 DNA reads TGTGCCAGCAGCCGGGTGAACACTGAAGCTTTCTTT. This gives the protein CASSRVNTEAFF.

This clone was seen a few times. The V call is TRBV12-5, the J call TRBJ2-7; no firm D call. Germline values: CDR1 LGHNT, CDR2 FRNRAP. The CDR3 has 14 residues. V gave up 7 bases and J gave up 2 bases, with 15 bases separating them. CDR3 nucleotides: TGTGCTAGTGACCTCCGTGTCAAGCCCTACGAGCAGTACTTC. Translating gives CASDLRVKPYEQYF.

The chain links TRBV5-1 to TRBJ2-3; 7 nucleotides line up with TRBD2. Germline V lookup: CDR1 SGHRS, CDR2 YFSETQ. The CDR3 has 19 amino acids. Trimming cost V 0 bases and J 4 bases; bases outside gene matches: 17. Written as DNA, the CDR3 is TGCGCCAGCAGCTTGGCCGGGAGGTCCGGGATTCGACGTTCAGATACGCAGTATTTT. Translating gives CASSLAGRSGIRRSDTQYF.

V is TRBV5-1 and J is TRBJ1-4, with no clear D. The germline V gene has CDR1 SGHRS and CDR2 YFSETQ. V was clipped by 2 bases and J by 0 bases, with 14 bases between them. This CDR3 is built from 17 residues. CDR3 sequence (DNA): TGCGCCAGCAGCTTCGGTCGCACGGCGGCAACTAATGAAAAACTGTTTTTT. It codes for CASSFGRTAATNEKLFF.

V is TRBV7-2 and J is TRBJ2-5; 8 bases align to TRBD2. From germline, CDR1 is SGHTA and CDR2 FQGNSA. J was trimmed by 2 bases and V by 5 bases; bases with no gene match: 7. The length of the CDR3 is 15 residues. DNA for the CDR3: TGTGCCAGCAGCCTACGAGCGGGGGTACAAGAGACCCAGTACTTC. It codes for CASSLRAGVQETQYF.

The J gene is TRBJ2-7, the V gene TRBV4-1, with a weak D call TRBD1 (5 bases). The CDR3 is 15 residues long. CDR1 is MGHRA, CDR2 YSYEKL, per germline. V shed 2 bases and J shed 2 bases, with 13 bases lying between them. The CDR3 here is CASSQQDSLTYEQYF. CDR3 coding DNA: TGCGCCAGCAGCCAACAAGACAGTCTAACCTACGAGCAGTACTTC.

This rearrangement joins TRBV7-2 to TRBJ1-6, with 10 bases that match TRBD1. Per germline, CDR1 SGHTA and CDR2 FQGNSA. This CDR3 has 15 residues. The V and J ends lost 8 bases and 5 bases, in that order; junction bases with no gene match: 6. The CDR3 spells CASGRTGGNNSPLHF. The CDR3 DNA reads as TGTGCCAGCGGTCGGACAGGGGGTAATAATTCACCCCTCCACTTT.

The chain carries TRBV20-1 and TRBJ2-7; possibly TRBD2 for D (5 bases). Trimming removed 5 bases at V and 6 bases at J, with 11 bases between. The V gene's germline CDR1 is DFQATT and CDR2 SNEGSKA (reference sequence). This CDR3 spans 11 amino acids. CDR3 DNA: TGCAGTGCTCTAACCCGGGGCGAGCAGTACTTC. As protein: CSALTRGEQYF.

The chain is built from TRBV5-4 and TRBJ2-6, with D unclear. Per germline, CDR1 SGHNT and CDR2 YYREEE (reference sequence). Trimming shortened V by 3 bases and J by 4 bases, and 11 bases separated the two germline ends. This CDR3 is 15 amino acids long. The CDR3 DNA reads as TGTGCCAGCAGCTATCGAGCGAGCGGGGCCAACGTCCTGACTTTC. Translation gives CASSYRASGANVLTF.

This chain uses TRBV7-9 with TRBJ2-5, with 7 nucleotides matching TRBD2. Trimming took 5 bases from V and 1 from J; bases not matched to a gene: 7. The CDR3 covers 15 residues. The germline V gene encodes CDR1 SEHNR and CDR2 FQNEAQ (reference sequence). CDR3 nucleotide sequence: TGTGCCAGCAGCCGGTTTGGCGGGGGCCAAGAGACCCAGTACTTC. Translation: CASSRFGGGQETQYF.

V gene TRBV3-1 (or the pseudogene TRBV3-2) combines with J gene TRBJ1-2; D unclear. This CDR3 region has 11 residues. Germline assignment: CDR1 LGHDT and CDR2 YNNKEL (reference sequence). V shed 4 bases and J shed 8 bases, with 8 bases lying between them. CDR3 protein: CASSRSQGYTF. Here the CDR3 DNA reads TGTGCCAGCAGCCGGTCACAGGGCTACACCTTC.

In nucleotides, the CDR3 is TGTGCCAGCAGTTTGACTAGCGGGGGGAAATATACGCAGTATTTT. It is translated as CASSLTSGGKYTQYF. This chain joins TRBV7-2 and TRBJ2-3, with 13 positions matching TRBD2. V lost 6 bases to trimming and J lost 7 bases; unmatched junction nucleotides: 7. Germline V gene sequence: CDR1 SGHTA, CDR2 FQGNSA. The CDR3 is made up of 15 amino acids.

The CDR3 sequence is CASSFGGLETQYF. The CDR3 DNA follows: TGTGCCAGCAGCTTCGGGGGGTTGGAGACCCAGTACTTC. This chain joins TRBV12-3 or TRBV12-4 and TRBJ2-5; TRBD2 matches at 7 bases. The CDR3 has 13 residues. V trimming: 6 bases; J trimming: 5 bases; junction bases outside the gene matches: 6.

This clone came up a few times. V gene TRBV30 combines with J gene TRBJ1-1; 8 bases are shared with TRBD1. The CDR3 length is 15 residues. Trimming took 5 bases from V and 1 from J; bases not matched to a gene: 9. Germline CDR1 GTSNPN, CDR2 SVGIG (reference sequence). DNA for the CDR3: TGTGCCTGGCAATTCCCCGGGACAGGGAACACTGAAGCTTTCTTT. Its protein is CAWQFPGTGNTEAFF.

The rearrangement joins TRBV28 to TRBJ2-5; weak D call: TRBD1 (5 bases). The CDR3 runs 12 residues. Germline-derived CDR1 and CDR2 are MDHEN and SYDVKM. V was shortened by 6 bases and J by 1 base, with 6 bases between the two germline ends. The CDR3 protein is CASRTGQETQYF. The CDR3 DNA reads TGTGCCAGCAGAACAGGCCAAGAGACCCAGTACTTC.

With regard to this clone: One junction end does not reproduce the germline sequence, and a read error may be involved. This chain joins TRBV30 and TRBJ2-1; 9 bases align to TRBD2. Germline V gives CDR1 GTSNPN, CDR2 SVGIG (reference sequence). The CDR3 consists of 15 residues. The CDR3 DNA is TGTGCCGGGAGTAGCGGGGGAGCGTCCTACAATGAGCAGTTCTTC. This encodes CAGSSGGASYNEQFF.

The chain couples TRBV10-2 to TRBJ2-5; unclear D gene. Germline values: CDR1 WSHSY, CDR2 SAAADI. The CDR3 is 13 amino acids. Deletions cut 4 bases from V and 2 bases from J, with 8 bases between. The CDR3: CASSARQQETQYF. The CDR3 nucleotides are TGCGCCAGCAGTGCACGACAACAAGAGACCCAGTACTTC.

The CDR3 DNA is TGTGCCAGCAGTTTATCGGTGGCTGGCACAGATACGCAGTATTTT. Protein sequence: CASSLSVAGTDTQYF. J is TRBJ2-3 and V is TRBV27; D remains ambiguous. Germline CDR1 MNHEY, CDR2 SMNVEV (reference sequence). Trimming left V 0 bases short and J 1 base short, with 8 bases between. This CDR3 contains 15 residues.

This clone has only one observation. The chain is built from TRBV5-1 and TRBJ1-2, with TRBD1 matching 7 bases. Germline CDR1 reads SGHRS; CDR2 reads YFSETQ. V lost 0 bases to trimming and J lost 6 bases; unmatched junction nucleotides: 5. This CDR3 contains 14 residues. The CDR3 protein is CASSLAPGTDGYTF. In DNA, the CDR3 is TGCGCCAGCAGCTTGGCACCGGGGACAGATGGCTACACCTTC.

The CDR3 sequence is CAWRVTRLTGELFF. For the CDR3, the DNA is TGTGCCTGGAGGGTTACTAGATTAACCGGGGAGCTGTTTTTT. This chain uses TRBV30 with TRBJ2-2, with D possibly TRBD2 on 5 matching bases. The CDR3 totals 14 residues. The V gene lost 3 bases and the J gene lost 5 bases, with 13 bases spanning the gap. Per the germline V gene, CDR1 is GTSNPN and CDR2 is SVGIG (reference sequence).

The rearrangement joins TRBV3-1 (or the pseudogene TRBV3-2) to TRBJ2-1, with unresolved D. CDR1 and CDR2 from the germline V gene are LGHDT and YNNKEL (reference sequence). Between the trimmed V and J ends, which lost 1 base and 2 bases, there was a span of 12 bases. The CDR3 sequence is 16 residues long. The CDR3 DNA follows: TGTGCCAGCAGCCAAGTGCAGGATTTCCCCTACAATGAGCAGTTCTTC. Its translation: CASSQVQDFPYNEQFF.

V usage is TRBV29-1 and J usage is TRBJ1-1, with a weak D call TRBD1 (5 bases). This CDR3 region has 12 residues. V lost 7 bases and J 6 bases, leaving 15 bases between the germline ends. Per the germline V gene, CDR1 is SQVTM and CDR2 is ANQGSEA. DNA of the CDR3: TGCAGCGCGGGGGAAAGAGGATCTGAAGCTTTCTTT. Protein sequence: CSAGERGSEAFF.

The chain has TRBV20-1 and TRBJ2-1, with a tentative D call TRBD1 (6 bases). Germline CDR1 is DFQATT and CDR2 is SNEGSKA (reference sequence). Trimming left V 3 bases short and J 4 bases short, with 16 bases between. CDR3 length equals 15 residues. The CDR3 is CSASAGTPDYNEQFF. CDR3 DNA: TGCAGTGCTAGTGCCGGGACACCGGATTACAATGAGCAGTTCTTC.

The rearrangement links TRBV7-8 to TRBJ1-4; 9 nucleotides match TRBD1. This CDR3 has 19 residues. Germline V gene lookup returns CDR1 SGHVS and CDR2 FQNEAQ. V shed 4 bases and J 8 bases; nucleotides not matched to a gene: 20. The CDR3 loop reads CASSSLVVDSTGGREKLFF. CDR3 nucleotide sequence: TGTGCCAGCAGCTCGCTAGTGGTTGACTCGACAGGGGGTCGCGAAAAACTGTTTTTT.

V gene TRBV28 combines with J gene TRBJ1-2; the D gene is possibly TRBD1 (6 bases). This CDR3 region has 15 residues. The V end lost 10 bases, the J end lost 6 bases, and 24 bases lay between the germline ends. Germline CDR1 reads MDHEN; CDR2 reads SYDVKM. The CDR3 coding sequence is TGTGCCACAAAACTTGACCCGGGACAAGGCGATGGCTACACCTTC. It translates to CATKLDPGQGDGYTF.